Included here is one TCR beta chain sequence, with context. The antigen it binds to is not known. No much larger clone exists at a distance of one base, and base qualities are not known. At diagnosis, peripheral blood, uninvolved tumor-adjacent lung and tumor were collected and were preserved as a mix of fresh-frozen and FFPE material. For TCR repertoire profiling, blood samples were analyzed in the form of peripheral blood mononuclear cells. Taken from cysteine to phenylalanine, the CDR3 has 16 residues. The entry retains the CDR3 DNA only, 48 bases that are in frame from base 1. Ends trimmed: V by 3 bases, J by 4 bases; bases unmatched to a gene: 8. Via the germline V gene, CDR1 is SGHDT and CDR2 YYEEEE. This entry is derived from a study of T cells in localized non-small cell lung cancer (dated by TCRdb to the early 2020s). In the study overall: The study analyzed T cell repertoires of 200 to 250 early-stage NSCLC patients, comparing tumors and uninvolved tumor-adjacent lungs. The cohort was made up of hundreds of treatment-naive NSCLC patients whose localized lung tumors had been resected. NSCLC patients had a mean age of approximately 66 years, and fewer than 150 were male and some 98 female. General conclusions and limits of the study: Of the top 100 tumor clones, a median of roughly 53 were detected in paired uninvolved adjacent lung; under 30 were also among that lung's top 100. The highest T cell clonality was observed in uninvolved tumor-adjacent lung, where clonality exceeded that of tumor, suggesting that antigenic responses were more focused in uninvolved tumor-adjacent lung. Multi-region tumor sequencing was not performed, so intratumor heterogeneity could not be excluded. Longer overall survival was associated with higher blood T cell density, whereas shorter survival was associated with higher adjacent-lung clonality. Because of the exploratory design, TCR variables were selected using unadjusted p-values without false-discovery rate correction.

The immunoSEQ Assay was used to sequence TCR beta CDR3 regions from DNA. The original methods were these. To compute T cell density, TCR beta template counts were normalized to usable DNA, which was estimated by amplifying housekeeping genes. Using the preseqR package, richness was estimated by extrapolating to 120,000 templates for tissue samples and 400,000 templates for PBMC samples. Clonality was calculated as one minus Pielou's evenness. Tissue-enriched TCRs were identified through differential abundance testing performed on productive amino-acid clonotypes, with a minimum total count of 5 and an alpha of 0.1. Repertoire overlap between compartments was quantified with the Jaccard Index and Morisita Overlap Index. GLIPH clustered TCR beta CDR3s with public tetramer-defined viral CDR3s; viral motifs required at least three viral sequences plus V-gene enrichment. TCRdb limited this immuneACCESS table to in-frame rearrangements with V and J called. A share of clones is missing; checked studies link under half to unresolved V genes, and the rest is unexplained. V and J calls and clone size are as listed in that table; D and trimming were resolved from the DNA. The sample data list around 35,000 clones, and about four fifths of these were observed just once. The ten largest clones take up about 16% of the sample.

Sample: peripheral blood, taken before any cancer treatment. The sequence joins TRBV5-6 to TRBJ1-3, and TRBD1 aligns with 9 junction nucleotides. The receptor was derived from a male donor at least 60 years old with stage III squamous cell lung carcinoma. The sequenced DNA is TGTGCCAGCAGCTCCTATACAGGGGGCGCGGGAAACACCATATATTTT. This translates into CASSSYTGGAGNTIYF. The reference TRBV5-6 and TRBJ1-3 proteins fill in what lies around the CDR3, so the full variable domain reads DAGVTQSPTHLIKTRGQQVTLRCSPKSGHDTVSWYQQALGQGPQFIFQYYEEEERQRGNFPDRFSGHQFPNYSSELNVNALLLGDSALYLCASSSYTGGAGNTIYFGEGSWLTVV.